The 22 T cell receptor beta chains below come from one sample, sequenced in a study of regulatory T cells. Overall study results and limits: In CD3G-deficient patients, conventional CD4+ T cells were enriched for hydrophobic CDR3 residues at positions 6 and 7.

Amplification used 52 TRBV primers and 13 TRBJ primers. Produced via immunoSEQ multiplex PCR; TCRdb's table is partial and in-frame only. In the table there are about 28,000 clones, less than 95% of which are singletons. These receptors are not linked to any known antigen. The sample taken for sequencing was conventional CD4+ T cells sorted from blood. The receptors were sampled from a young adult with CD3G deficiency.

The rearrangement joins TRBV5-6 to TRBJ1-2; D is perhaps TRBD1 (6 bases). The CDR3 has 13 residues. Germline loops: CDR1 SGHDT, CDR2 YYEEEE. V dropped 2 bases and J dropped 6 bases, with 11 bases sitting between them. The CDR3 bases are TGTGCCAGCAGCTTCCCCGGGACAAATGGCTACACCTTC. Translated: CASSFPGTNGYTF.

The V gene is TRBV7-3, the J gene TRBJ2-1, with D perhaps matching TRBD1 or TRBD2 (5 bases each). The CDR3 runs to 13 residues. Germline V lookup: CDR1 SGHTA, CDR2 FQGTGA. V lost 6 bases, J lost 10 bases, and 16 bases lay in between. This chain's CDR3 is CASRLTTGTEQFF. The CDR3 DNA reads as TGTGCCAGCAGGCTTACTACCGGGACGGAGCAGTTCTTC.

V is TRBV4-1 and J is TRBJ2-7; D is uncertain. V lost 1 base, J lost 0 bases, and 16 bases lay in between. Germline V gene sequence: CDR1 MGHRA, CDR2 YSYEKL. CDR3 size: 17 residues. The CDR3 here is CASSQVLSRLVSYEQYF. CDR3 coding DNA: TGCGCCAGCAGCCAAGTGTTATCCAGGCTCGTCTCCTACGAGCAGTACTTC.

V gene TRBV6-6 combines with J gene TRBJ2-2, with TRBD1 matching over 8 bases. The germline V gene has CDR1 MNHNY and CDR2 SVGAGI (reference sequence). The CDR3 sequence is 15 residues long. V shed 5 bases, J shed 2 bases, and the junction held 4 bases outside the gene matches. CDR3 sequence reads: CASSAGGANTGELFF. In DNA form, the CDR3 reads TGTGCCAGCAGTGCAGGGGGCGCAAACACCGGGGAGCTGTTTTTT.

This sequence joins TRBV11-2 and TRBJ2-2, with TRBD1 matching 7 bases. With V trimmed by 5 bases and J by 1 base, 4 bases remained unmatched. The CDR3 is 15 amino acids. CDR1 SGHAT and CDR2 FQNNGV come from the germline V gene. The CDR3 sequence: CASSPRTGNTGELFF. DNA of the CDR3: TGTGCCAGCAGCCCCCGGACAGGGAACACCGGGGAGCTGTTTTTT.

The chain uses TRBV5-1 and TRBJ2-5, with D possibly TRBD1 on 6 matching bases. CDR3 length: 15 residues. CDR1 is SGHRS and CDR2 is YFSETQ in the germline V gene. V lost 4 bases to trimming and J lost 2 bases, with 15 bases between them. In DNA, the CDR3 is TGCGCCAGCAGCGGTGGTGTCCAGGGGCAAGAGACCCAGTACTTC. Translated, it gives CASSGGVQGQETQYF.

The chain carries TRBV18 and TRBJ2-6, with D perhaps TRBD2 (5 bases). Germline CDR1 KGHSH, CDR2 LQKENI. V dropped 3 bases and J dropped 0 bases, with 6 bases sitting between them. The CDR3 runs to 15 residues. CDR3 protein: CASSPSVSGANVLTF. CDR3 coding DNA: TGTGCCAGCTCACCTAGCGTCTCTGGGGCCAACGTCCTGACTTTC.

V is TRBV12-5 and J is TRBJ2-7, with D maybe TRBD1 (5 bases). Germline values: CDR1 LGHNT, CDR2 FRNRAP. V was clipped by 6 bases and J by 7 bases, with 16 bases between them. This CDR3 has 13 amino acids. CDR3 sequence reads: CASGPMQGEEQYF. The CDR3 coding sequence is TGTGCTAGTGGCCCTATGCAGGGTGAAGAGCAGTACTTC.

The chain has TRBV28 and TRBJ1-4; TRBD1 agrees at 7 bases. Germline V gives CDR1 MDHEN, CDR2 SYDVKM. After removal of 6 bases from V and 0 bases from J, the junction contained 4 bases not matched to a gene. The CDR3 sequence is 15 residues long. The CDR3 reads CASRTGDSTNEKLFF. In DNA form, the CDR3 reads TGTGCCAGCAGAACAGGGGATTCAACTAATGAAAAACTGTTTTTT.

V gene TRBV9 combines with J gene TRBJ2-2; D remains ambiguous. Trimming pared 0 bases from V and 2 bases from J, leaving 8 bases between. Germline V gene data show CDR1 as SGDLS and CDR2 as YYNGEE. The CDR3 extends over 15 amino acids. The CDR3 bases are TGTGCCAGCAGCGTAGCTCAGGCTAACACCGGGGAGCTGTTTTTT. Protein: CASSVAQANTGELFF.

V usage is TRBV7-9 and J usage is TRBJ2-5; 10 bases map to TRBD2. CDR1 and CDR2 (germline): SEHNR, FQNEAQ (reference sequence). The CDR3 sequence is 16 residues long. J was trimmed by 2 bases and V by 8 bases; bases with no gene match: 11. The CDR3 bases are TGTGCCAGCTTCCGAGCGGGGGGGCCCCATCAAGAGACCCAGTACTTC. It encodes CASFRAGGPHQETQYF.

This sequence joins TRBV7-8 and TRBJ2-7; D call uncertain. V gave up 5 bases and J gave up 4 bases, with 12 bases separating them. The CDR3 is 13 amino acids. CDR1 SGHVS and CDR2 FQNEAQ come from the germline V gene. The CDR3 loop reads CASSLGWEYEQYF. CDR3 nucleotide sequence: TGTGCCAGCAGCCTCGGATGGGAATACGAGCAGTACTTC.

This chain connects TRBV4-3 to TRBJ2-2, with 11 bases identical to TRBD1. The CDR3 is 17 residues long. The germline CDR1 and CDR2 sequences are LGHNA and YSLEER. After removal of 3 bases from V and 4 bases from J, the junction contained 7 bases not matched to a gene. As DNA, the CDR3 is TGCGCCAGCAGCCAGGGGTGGACAGGGGGCATCACCGGGGAGCTGTTTTTT. Encoded protein: CASSQGWTGGITGELFF.

This clone was counted once. The V call is TRBV10-3, the J call TRBJ2-1; TRBD2 is a possible D gene (6 bases). V lost 3 bases and J lost 8, with 11 bases in between. Germline CDR1 ENHRY, CDR2 SYGVKD. This CDR3 contains 13 residues. CDR3: CAISEIGRHEQFF. The CDR3 bases are TGTGCCATCAGTGAAATCGGGAGACATGAGCAGTTCTTC.

This chain uses TRBV9 with TRBJ2-1, with D unclear. CDR3 length: 12 residues. V lost 4 bases and J 9 bases, leaving 11 bases between the germline ends. Germline CDR1 SGDLS, CDR2 YYNGEE. The chain's CDR3 is CASSPGRSEQFF. CDR3 sequence (DNA): TGTGCCAGCAGCCCTGGACGATCTGAGCAGTTCTTC. Full variable domain (outside the CDR3, taken from reference TRBV9 and TRBJ2-1): DSGVTQTPKHLITATGQRVTLRCSPRSGDLSVYWYQQSLDQGLQFLIQYYNGEERAKGNILERFSAQQFPDLHSELNLSSLELGDSALYFCASSPGRSEQFFGPGTRLTVL.

The chain joins TRBV6-1 to TRBJ1-1; 7 bases are a match to TRBD1. The V and J ends lost 4 bases and 9 bases, in that order; junction bases with no gene match: 11. Looked up from germline, CDR1 is MNHNS and CDR2 is SASEGT. This CDR3 has 14 residues. The CDR3 loop reads CASSVDREGTKAFF. The CDR3 coding sequence is TGTGCCAGCAGTGTCGACAGGGAAGGGACTAAAGCTTTCTTT.

To note about this clone: At one end, the junction sequence differs from germline, possibly due to a read error. The chain employs TRBV29-1 and TRBJ1-2; D is possibly TRBD1 (6 bases). CDR3 size: 13 residues. Germline assignment: CDR1 SQVTM and CDR2 ANQGSEA. This CDR3 reads CSVKEGGLYGYTF. CDR3 sequence (DNA): TGCAGCGTTAAAGAGGGGGGGTTGTATGGCTACACCTTC.

This clone was observed once. V usage is TRBV19 and J usage is TRBJ1-3; possible D gene TRBD1, 5 bases. Germline lookup yields CDR1 LNHDA and CDR2 SQIVND (reference sequence). There are 13 residues in the CDR3. Trimming stripped 10 bases from V and 2 bases from J, with 12 bases between. The CDR3 region is CAIGTYAGNTIYF. CDR3 bases: TGTGCCATCGGGACTTACGCTGGAAACACCATATATTTT.

About this clone itself: One end of the junction does not line up with germline, which may come from a read error. J is TRBJ2-1 and V is TRBV7-2; no firm D call. Germline lookup yields CDR1 SGHTA and CDR2 FQGNSA. This CDR3 has 16 amino acids. CDR3 in amino acids: CASTLGHRGAGNEQFF. CDR3 nucleotide sequence: TGTGCCAGCACCTTAGGGCATAGAGGCGCAGGCAATGAGCAGTTCTTC.

The V call is TRBV5-1, the J call TRBJ2-7, with D perhaps assigned TRBD1 or TRBD2 (5 bases each). This CDR3 has 14 amino acids. Germline lookup yields CDR1 SGHRS and CDR2 YFSETQ. With 5 bases removed from V and 3 bases from J, the gap between germline ends came to 15 bases. In DNA form, the CDR3 reads TGCGCCAGCAGTTCCGAGGGGCGGAACTACGAGCAGTACTTC. Translation gives CASSSEGRNYEQYF. Full variable domain (remainder filled in from reference TRBV5-1 and TRBJ2-7): KAGVTQTPRYLIKTRGQQVTLSCSPISGHRSVSWYQQTPGQGLQFLFEYFSETQRNKGNFPGRFSGRQFSNSRSEMNVSTLELGDSALYLCASSSEGRNYEQYFGPGTRLTVT.

V is TRBV18 and J is TRBJ2-5; 9 positions match TRBD2. Germline loops: CDR1 KGHSH, CDR2 LQKENI. V lost 4 bases to trimming and J lost 5 bases; unmatched junction nucleotides: 8. This CDR3 spans 15 amino acids. CDR3: CASSLSGLAYETQYF. As DNA, the CDR3 is TGTGCCAGCTCACTCTCCGGACTAGCGTACGAGACCCAGTACTTC.

As DNA, the CDR3 is TGTGCCAGCAGCAGACAGCCAACTGAAGCTTTCTTT. It codes for CASSRQPTEAFF. This rearrangement joins TRBV5-4 to TRBJ1-1; D is possibly TRBD1 (5 bases). Germline CDR1 is SGHNT and CDR2 is YYREEE (reference sequence). The CDR3 runs 12 residues. V lost 4 bases and J 5 bases, leaving 9 bases between the germline ends.